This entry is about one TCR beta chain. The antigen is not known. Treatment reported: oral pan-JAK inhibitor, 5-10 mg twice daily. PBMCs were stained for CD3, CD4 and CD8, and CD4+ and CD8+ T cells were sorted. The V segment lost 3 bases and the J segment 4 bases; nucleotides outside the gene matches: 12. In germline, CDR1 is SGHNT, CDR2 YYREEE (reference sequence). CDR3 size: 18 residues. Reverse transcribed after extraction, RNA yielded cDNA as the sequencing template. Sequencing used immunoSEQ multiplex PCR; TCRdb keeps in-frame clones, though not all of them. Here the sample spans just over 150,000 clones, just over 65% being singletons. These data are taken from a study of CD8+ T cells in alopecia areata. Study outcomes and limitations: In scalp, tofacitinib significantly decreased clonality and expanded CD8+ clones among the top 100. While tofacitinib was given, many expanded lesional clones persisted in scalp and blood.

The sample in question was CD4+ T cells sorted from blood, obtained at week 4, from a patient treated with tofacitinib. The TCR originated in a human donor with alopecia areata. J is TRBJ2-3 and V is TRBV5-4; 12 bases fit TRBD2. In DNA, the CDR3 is TGTGCCAGCAGCTCCAGCCCACTAGCGGGGGGTAGCCCAGATACGCAGTATTTT. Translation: CASSSSPLAGGSPDTQYF.